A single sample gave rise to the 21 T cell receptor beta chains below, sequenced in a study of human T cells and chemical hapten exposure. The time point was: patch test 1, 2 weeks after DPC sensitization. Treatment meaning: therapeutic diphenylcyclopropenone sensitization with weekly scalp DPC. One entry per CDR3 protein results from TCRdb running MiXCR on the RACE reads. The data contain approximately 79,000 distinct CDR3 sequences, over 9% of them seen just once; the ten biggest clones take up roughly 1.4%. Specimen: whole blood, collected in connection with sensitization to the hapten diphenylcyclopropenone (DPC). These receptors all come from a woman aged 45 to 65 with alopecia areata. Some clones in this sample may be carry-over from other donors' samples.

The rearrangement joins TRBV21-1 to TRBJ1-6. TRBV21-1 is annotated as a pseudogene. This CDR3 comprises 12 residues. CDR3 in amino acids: CASSNWNSPLHF. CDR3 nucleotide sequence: TGTGCCAGCAGCAATTGGAATTCACCCCTCCACTTT.

Here the CDR3 DNA reads TGTGCCAGCAGTGCTCCAGGGCGCGGTTCCTACGAGCAGTACTTC. Its protein is CASSAPGRGSYEQYF. The gene calls are TRBV6-2 or TRBV6-3 and TRBJ2-7; D is possibly TRBD1 (5 bases). Between the trimmed V and J ends, which lost 5 bases and 1 base, there was a span of 15 bases. The CDR3 covers 15 residues. The germline gives CDR1 MNHEY, CDR2 SVGEGT.

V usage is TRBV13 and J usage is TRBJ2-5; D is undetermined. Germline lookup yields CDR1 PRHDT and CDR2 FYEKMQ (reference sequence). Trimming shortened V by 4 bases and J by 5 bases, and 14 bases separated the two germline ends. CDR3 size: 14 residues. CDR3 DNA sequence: TGTGCCAGCAGCTCCACTGAAGGGTTCGAGACCCAGTACTTC. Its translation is CASSSTEGFETQYF.

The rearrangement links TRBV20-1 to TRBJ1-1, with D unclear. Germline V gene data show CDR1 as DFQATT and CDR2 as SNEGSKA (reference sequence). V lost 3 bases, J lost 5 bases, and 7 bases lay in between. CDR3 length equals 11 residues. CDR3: CSASGLTEAFF. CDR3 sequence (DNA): TGCAGTGCTAGTGGGTTAACTGAAGCTTTCTTT.

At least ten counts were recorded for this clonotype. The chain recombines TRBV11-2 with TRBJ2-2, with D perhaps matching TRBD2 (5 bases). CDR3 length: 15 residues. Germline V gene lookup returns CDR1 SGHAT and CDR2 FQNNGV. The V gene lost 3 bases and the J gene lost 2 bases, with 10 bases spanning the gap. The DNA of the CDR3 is TGTGCCAGCAGCTTCAAGCGGACTAACACCGGGGAGCTGTTTTTT. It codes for CASSFKRTNTGELFF.

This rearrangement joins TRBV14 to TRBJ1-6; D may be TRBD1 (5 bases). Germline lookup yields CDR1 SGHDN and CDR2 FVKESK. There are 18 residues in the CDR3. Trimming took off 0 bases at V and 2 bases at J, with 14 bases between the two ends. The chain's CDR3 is CASSQDGREGTYNSPLHF. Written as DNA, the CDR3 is TGTGCCAGCAGCCAAGACGGCAGGGAGGGAACCTATAATTCACCCCTCCACTTT. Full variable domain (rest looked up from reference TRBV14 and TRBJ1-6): EAGVTQFPSHSVIEKGQTVTLRCDPISGHDNLYWYRRVMGKEIKFLLHFVKESKQDESGMPNNRFLAERTGGTYSTLKVQPAELEDSGVYFCASSQDGREGTYNSPLHFGNGTRLTVT.

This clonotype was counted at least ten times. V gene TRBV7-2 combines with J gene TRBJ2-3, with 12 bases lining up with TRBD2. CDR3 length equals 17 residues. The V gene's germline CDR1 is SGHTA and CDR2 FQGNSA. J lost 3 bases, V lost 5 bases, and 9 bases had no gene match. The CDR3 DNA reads TGTGCCAGCAGCCTAGGACTAGCGGGACTTGTTACAGATACGCAGTATTTT. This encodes CASSLGLAGLVTDTQYF. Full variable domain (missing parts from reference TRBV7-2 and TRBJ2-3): GAGVSQSPSNKVTEKGKDVELRCDPISGHTALYWYRQSLGQGLEFLIYFQGNSAPDKSGLPSDRFSAERTGGSVSTLTIQRTQQEDSAVYLCASSLGLAGLVTDTQYFGPGTRLTVL.

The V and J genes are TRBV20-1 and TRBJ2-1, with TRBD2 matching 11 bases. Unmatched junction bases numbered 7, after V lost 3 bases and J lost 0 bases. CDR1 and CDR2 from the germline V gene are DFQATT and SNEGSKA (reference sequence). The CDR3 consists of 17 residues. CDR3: CSARLAGGLYSYNEQFF. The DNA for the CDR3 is TGCAGTGCTAGGCTAGCGGGAGGTCTCTACTCCTACAATGAGCAGTTCTTC.

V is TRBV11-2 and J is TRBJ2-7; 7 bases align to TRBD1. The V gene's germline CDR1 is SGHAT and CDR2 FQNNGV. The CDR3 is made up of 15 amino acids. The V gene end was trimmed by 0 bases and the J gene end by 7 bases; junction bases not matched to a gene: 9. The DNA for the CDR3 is TGTGCCAGCAGCTTAGATTGGAGAGGGGGCGCGGAGCAGTACTTC. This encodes CASSLDWRGGAEQYF.

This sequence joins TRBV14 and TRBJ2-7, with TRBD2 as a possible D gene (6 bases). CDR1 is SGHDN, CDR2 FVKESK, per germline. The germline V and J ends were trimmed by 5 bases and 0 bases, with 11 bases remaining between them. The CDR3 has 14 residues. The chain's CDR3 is CASSSPGSSYEQYF. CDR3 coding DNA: TGTGCCAGCAGCAGTCCCGGGAGCTCCTACGAGCAGTACTTC.

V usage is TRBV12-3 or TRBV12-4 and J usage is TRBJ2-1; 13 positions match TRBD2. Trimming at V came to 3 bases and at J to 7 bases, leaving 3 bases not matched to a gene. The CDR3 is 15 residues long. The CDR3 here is CASSFGTSGANEQFF. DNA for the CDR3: TGTGCCAGCAGTTTCGGGACTAGCGGGGCTAATGAGCAGTTCTTC.

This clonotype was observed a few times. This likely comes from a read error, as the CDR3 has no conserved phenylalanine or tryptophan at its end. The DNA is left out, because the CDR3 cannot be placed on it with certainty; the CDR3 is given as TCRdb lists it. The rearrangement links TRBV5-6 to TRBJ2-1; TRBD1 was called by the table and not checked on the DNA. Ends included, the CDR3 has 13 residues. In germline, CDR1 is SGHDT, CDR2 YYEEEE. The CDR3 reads CASSSLAVGPGAN.

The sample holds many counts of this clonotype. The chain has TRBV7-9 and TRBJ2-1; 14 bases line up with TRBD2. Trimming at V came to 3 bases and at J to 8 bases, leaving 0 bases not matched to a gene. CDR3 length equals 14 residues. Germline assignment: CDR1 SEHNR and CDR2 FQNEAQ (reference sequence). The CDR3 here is CASSLGLAGDEQFF. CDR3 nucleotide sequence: TGTGCCAGCAGCTTGGGACTAGCGGGAGATGAGCAGTTCTTC.

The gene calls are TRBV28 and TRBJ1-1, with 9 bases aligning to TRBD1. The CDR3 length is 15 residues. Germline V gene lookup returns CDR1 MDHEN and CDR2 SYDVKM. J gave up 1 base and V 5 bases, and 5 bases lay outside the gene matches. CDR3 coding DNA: TGTGCCAGCAGTGCTCCGGGACAGGGGAACACTGAAGCTTTCTTT. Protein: CASSAPGQGNTEAFF. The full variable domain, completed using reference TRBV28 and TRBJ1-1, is DVKVTQSSRYLVKRTGEKVFLECVQDMDHENMFWYRQDPGLGLRLIYFSYDVKMKEKGDIPEGYSVSREKKERFSLILESASTNQTSMYLCASSAPGQGNTEAFFGQGTRLTVV.

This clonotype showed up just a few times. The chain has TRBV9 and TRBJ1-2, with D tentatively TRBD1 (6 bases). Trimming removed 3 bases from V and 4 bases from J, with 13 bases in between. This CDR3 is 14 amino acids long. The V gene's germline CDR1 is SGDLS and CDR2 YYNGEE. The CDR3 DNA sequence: TGTGCCAGCAGCGGACTGACAGGCACCTATGGCTACACCTTC. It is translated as CASSGLTGTYGYTF. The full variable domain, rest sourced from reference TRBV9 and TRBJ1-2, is DSGVTQTPKHLITATGQRVTLRCSPRSGDLSVYWYQQSLDQGLQFLIQYYNGEERAKGNILERFSAQQFPDLHSELNLSSLELGDSALYFCASSGLTGTYGYTFGSGTRLTVV.

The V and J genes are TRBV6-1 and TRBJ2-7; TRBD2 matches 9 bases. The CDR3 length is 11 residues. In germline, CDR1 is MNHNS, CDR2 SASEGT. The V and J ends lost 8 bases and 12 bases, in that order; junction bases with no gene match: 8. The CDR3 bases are TGTGCCAGCGGATTAGCGGGAGACTTGTACTTC. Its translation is CASGLAGDLYF.

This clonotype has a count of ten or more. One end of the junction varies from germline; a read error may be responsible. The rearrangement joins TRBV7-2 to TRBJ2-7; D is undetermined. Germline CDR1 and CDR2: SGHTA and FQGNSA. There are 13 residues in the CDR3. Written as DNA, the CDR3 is TGTGCCAGCAGCTTCAACCCGACTTCCCTCGGGCACTTC. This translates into CASSFNPTSLGHF.

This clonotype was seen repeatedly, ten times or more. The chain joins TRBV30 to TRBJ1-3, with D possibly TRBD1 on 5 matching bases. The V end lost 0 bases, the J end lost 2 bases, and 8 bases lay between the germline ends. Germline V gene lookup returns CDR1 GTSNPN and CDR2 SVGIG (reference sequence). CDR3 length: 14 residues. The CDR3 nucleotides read TGTGCCTGGAGTGTCCCAGGGACTGGAAACACCATATATTTT. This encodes CAWSVPGTGNTIYF. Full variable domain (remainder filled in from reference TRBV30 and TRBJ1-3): SQTIHQWPATLVQPVGSPLSLECTVEGTSNPNLYWYRQAAGRGLQLLFYSVGIGQISSEVPQNLSASRPQDRQFILSSKKLLLSDSGFYLCAWSVPGTGNTIYFGEGSWLTVV.

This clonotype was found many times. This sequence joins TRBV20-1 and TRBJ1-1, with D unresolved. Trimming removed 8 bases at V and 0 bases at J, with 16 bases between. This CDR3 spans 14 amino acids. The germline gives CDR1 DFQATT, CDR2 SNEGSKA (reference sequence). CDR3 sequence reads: CSPTLGSMNTEAFF. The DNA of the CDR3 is TGCAGTCCTACCTTAGGGAGCATGAACACTGAAGCTTTCTTT.

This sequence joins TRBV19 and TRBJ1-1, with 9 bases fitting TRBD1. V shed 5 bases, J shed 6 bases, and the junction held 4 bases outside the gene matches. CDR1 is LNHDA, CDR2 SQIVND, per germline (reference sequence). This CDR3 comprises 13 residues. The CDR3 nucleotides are TGTGCCAGTAGTTTACAGGGGGCCCCTGAAGCTTTCTTT. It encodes CASSLQGAPEAFF.

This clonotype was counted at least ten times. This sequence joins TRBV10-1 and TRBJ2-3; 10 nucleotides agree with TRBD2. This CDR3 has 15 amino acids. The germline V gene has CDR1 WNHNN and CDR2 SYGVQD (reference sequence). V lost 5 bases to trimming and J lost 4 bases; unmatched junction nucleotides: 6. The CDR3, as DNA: TGCGCCAGCAGTACTTTAGCGGGAGGCGCAGATACGCAGTATTTT. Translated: CASSTLAGGADTQYF.